What follows is one TCR beta chain and its context. The target antigen is unknown. The CDR3 is 13 amino acids. Trimming took 5 bases from V and 6 from J; bases not matched to a gene: 4. The germline V gene has CDR1 SNHLY and CDR2 FYNNEI. The data are from a study of response to subunit inactivated influenza vaccine. Study conclusions and caveats: Few additional T cells are recruited per seasonal influenza vaccination, authors suggested.

TCRdb re-analysed the RT-PCR reads in MiXCR, keeping a single row per CDR3 protein. This sample carries approximately 500,000 distinct CDR3 sequences, roughly 15% of them seen once, and the ten largest clones take 11%. This sequence was found in a man over 45 who received an inactivated influenza vaccine. This specimen was PBMCs from blood, taken about 11 days after vaccination. V and J are TRBV2 and TRBJ2-1; TRBD2 agrees at 7 bases. The CDR3 region is CASSRTSANEQFF. The DNA for the CDR3 is TGTGCCAGCAGTCGCACTAGCGCCAATGAGCAGTTCTTC.